This is a list of T cell receptor beta chains from one sample in a study of cytotoxic CD8 clonotypes in ibrutinib-treated CLL. Method: immunoSEQ multiplex PCR; TCRdb's copy keeps in-frame clones and lacks some. The sample includes approximately 280,000 clones, 70% to 80% of them seen just once. This sample comprised PBMCs, obtained at disease progression, from a patient treated with ibrutinib. These receptors were obtained from a human donor with chronic lymphocytic leukemia. CDR3s include the opening cysteine and the closing phenylalanine or tryptophan. D genes are given only for firm matches. Clone size is shown for a subset of rows, as once, few, many or a class of expanded clone.

V gene	clone size	J gene	D gene	CDR3 protein	CDR3 DNA
TRBV5-1	-	TRBJ1-2	-	CASTGGYGYTF	TGCGCCAGCACGGGCGGCTATGGCTACACCTTC
TRBV4-1	few	TRBJ1-5	-	CASSQAPNQPQHF	TGCGCCAGCAGCCAAGCCCCTAATCAGCCCCAGCATTTT
TRBV27	-	TRBJ2-1	TRBD2	CASSFPPSGSVNEQFF	TGTGCCAGCAGTTTCCCCCCTAGCGGGAGTGTGAATGAGCAGTTCTTC
TRBV29-1	-	TRBJ2-3	-	CSVDGLTDTQYF	TGCAGCGTTGATGGACTCACAGATACGCAGTATTTT
TRBV10-1	-	TRBJ2-5	TRBD2	CASSESVGGSGETQYF	TGCGCCAGCAGTGAGTCGGTCGGCGGGAGTGGAGAGACCCAGTACTTC
TRBV18	-	TRBJ2-5	-	CASSLRVRETQYF	TGTGCCAGCTCACTCAGGGTCCGGGAGACCCAGTACTTC
TRBV2	-	TRBJ2-1	TRBD1	CASIGGTGGGNEQFF	TGTGCCAGCATTGGAGGGACAGGGGGCGGGAATGAGCAGTTCTTC
TRBV18	-	TRBJ1-4	-	CASSPLGRGVPTTNEKLFF	TGTGCCAGCTCACCATTGGGCAGGGGCGTACCTACAACTAATGAAAAACTGTTTTTT
TRBV9	once	TRBJ2-3	-	CASRGAEYTDTQYF	TGTGCCAGCAGGGGGGCAGAGTACACAGATACGCAGTATTTT
TRBV27	-	TRBJ1-2	-	CASSRTISFGYTF	TGTGCCAGCAGCCGGACAATCTCCTTCGGCTACACCTTC
TRBV7-8	-	TRBJ2-7	-	CASSLDRAYEQYF	TGTGCCAGCAGCTTAGATAGGGCCTACGAGCAGTACTTC
TRBV6-5	once	TRBJ1-6	TRBD1	CASSYFQWGQKSPLHF	TGTGCCAGCAGTTACTTTCAGTGGGGACAGAAGTCACCCCTCCACTTT
TRBV15	-	TRBJ2-7	-	CATSRAELSVPSYEQYF	TGTGCCACCAGCAGGGCCGAGCTTAGCGTCCCTTCCTACGAGCAGTACTTC
TRBV7-6	few	TRBJ2-3	TRBD1	CASSLLDRTDTQYF	TGTGCCAGCAGCCTTCTGGACAGGACAGATACGCAGTATTTT
TRBV18	large	TRBJ1-2	-	CASSPKRDYDGYTF	TGTGCCAGCTCACCTAAAAGGGACTATGATGGCTACACCTTC
TRBV2	-	TRBJ2-5	-	CASSELLQGLGETQYF	TGTGCCAGCAGTGAACTACTACAGGGTTTAGGGGAGACCCAGTACTTC
TRBV29-1	-	TRBJ2-1	-	CSVEEVNYNEQFF	TGCAGCGTTGAAGAGGTAAATTACAATGAGCAGTTCTTC
TRBV10-3	-	TRBJ1-4	-	CAMTEETTNEKLFF	TGTGCCATGACGGAGGAAACAACTAATGAAAAACTGTTTTTT
TRBV7-3	-	TRBJ2-3	-	CASDRCQGNTDTQYF	TGTGCCAGCGACCGCTGCCAGGGGAACACAGATACGCAGTATTTT
TRBV4-1	-	TRBJ2-7	TRBD1	CASSPGTGKIYEQYF	TGCGCCAGCAGCCCCGGGACAGGGAAAATATACGAGCAGTACTTC
TRBV11-2	-	TRBJ2-7	-	CASSPLFSEQYF	TGTGCCAGCAGCCCCCTCTTCTCCGAGCAGTACTTC
TRBV10-2	-	TRBJ1-2	-	CASSENQVSDGYTF	TGCGCCAGCAGTGAGAACCAGGTCAGCGATGGCTACACCTTC
TRBV18	few	TRBJ2-2	-	CASSPGKNTGELFF	TGTGCCAGCTCACCAGGAAAGAACACCGGGGAGCTGTTTTTT
TRBV2	once	TRBJ1-5	-	CASTPSGRQPQHF	TGTGCCAGCACCCCCTCTGGAAGGCAGCCCCAGCATTTT
TRBV18	-	TRBJ1-2	-	CASSPVIRPELHGYTF	TGTGCCAGCTCACCCGTCATCCGGCCAGAGTTACATGGCTACACCTTC
TRBV19	few	TRBJ1-5	-	CASTPGQGWQPQHF	TGTGCCAGTACCCCCGGGCAGGGCTGGCAGCCCCAGCATTTT
TRBV4-1	-	TRBJ2-5	TRBD1	CASSQDPRGPGETQYF	TGCGCCAGCAGCCAAGACCCCAGGGGGCCGGGAGAGACCCAGTACTTC
TRBV29-1	-	TRBJ2-2	-	CSVPEPNTGELFF	TGCAGCGTGCCCGAACCGAACACCGGGGAGCTGTTTTTT
TRBV5-1	-	TRBJ2-7	TRBD1	CASSPGWDRVHEQYF	TGCGCCAGCAGCCCCGGATGGGACAGGGTCCACGAGCAGTACTTC
TRBV7-3	-	TRBJ2-1	TRBD2	CASSLILAGVDEQFF	TGTGCCAGCAGCTTAATCCTAGCGGGAGTGGATGAGCAGTTCTTC
TRBV29-1	-	TRBJ2-7	-	CSAIRPPAQEQYF	TGCAGCGCTATACGTCCCCCCGCGCAAGAGCAGTACTTC
TRBV7-9	-	TRBJ1-3	-	CASSEIRDSGNTIYF	TGTGCCAGCAGCGAGATCCGGGACTCTGGAAACACCATATATTTT
TRBV6-6	few	TRBJ2-3	-	CASSYQGLSTDTQYF	TGTGCCAGCAGTTACCAGGGACTCAGCACAGATACGCAGTATTTT
TRBV5-1	-	TRBJ2-7	TRBD2	CASSATSGVTYEQYF	TGCGCCAGCAGCGCGACTAGCGGGGTTACCTACGAGCAGTACTTC
TRBV18	-	TRBJ2-7	TRBD2	CASSTLAVSSYEQYF	TGTGCCAGCTCAACACTAGCGGTAAGCTCCTACGAGCAGTACTTC
TRBV4-3	few	TRBJ1-1	-	CASSQGRWVNTEAFF	TGCGCCAGCAGCCAAGGACGGTGGGTTAACACTGAAGCTTTCTTT
TRBV20-1	-	TRBJ1-1	-	CSVGASRGAFF	TGCAGTGTAGGGGCGTCACGGGGAGCTTTCTTT
TRBV9	-	TRBJ2-5	-	CASSVEPFKGETQYF	TGTGCCAGCAGCGTAGAGCCCTTTAAGGGGGAGACCCAGTACTTC
TRBV7-9	once	TRBJ2-5	TRBD2	CASSRLAGAQETQYF	TGTGCCAGCAGCCGACTAGCGGGGGCCCAAGAGACCCAGTACTTC
TRBV18	-	TRBJ2-1	-	CASSPVSLNEQFF	TGTGCCAGCTCACCAGTCAGTCTCAATGAGCAGTTCTTC